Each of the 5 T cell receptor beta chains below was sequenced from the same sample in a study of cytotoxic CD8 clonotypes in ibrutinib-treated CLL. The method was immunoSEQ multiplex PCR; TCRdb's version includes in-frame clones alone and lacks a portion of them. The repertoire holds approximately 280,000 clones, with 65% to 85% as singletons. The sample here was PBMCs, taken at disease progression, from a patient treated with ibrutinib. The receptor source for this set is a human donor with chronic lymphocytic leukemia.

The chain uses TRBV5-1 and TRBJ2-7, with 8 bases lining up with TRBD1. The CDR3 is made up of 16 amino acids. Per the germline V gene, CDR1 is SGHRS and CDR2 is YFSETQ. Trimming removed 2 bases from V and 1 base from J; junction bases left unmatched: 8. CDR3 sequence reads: CASSFAPGQASYEQYF. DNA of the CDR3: TGCGCCAGCAGCTTTGCCCCGGGACAGGCATCCTACGAGCAGTACTTC.

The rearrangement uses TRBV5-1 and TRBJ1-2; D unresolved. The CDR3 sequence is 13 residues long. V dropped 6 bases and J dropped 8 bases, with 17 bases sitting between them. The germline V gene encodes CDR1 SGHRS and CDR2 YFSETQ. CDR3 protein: CASTMGGLGGYTF. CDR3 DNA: TGCGCCAGCACCATGGGAGGGCTAGGCGGCTACACCTTC.

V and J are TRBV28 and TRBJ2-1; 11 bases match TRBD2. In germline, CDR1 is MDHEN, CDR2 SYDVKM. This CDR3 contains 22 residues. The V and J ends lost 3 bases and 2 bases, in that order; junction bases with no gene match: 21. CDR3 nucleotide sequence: TGTGCCAGCAGTTTTCCCCAGTTCACTAGCGGGAGTGCCCTCGGCCCCTACAATGAGCAGTTCTTC. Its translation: CASSFPQFTSGSALGPYNEQFF.

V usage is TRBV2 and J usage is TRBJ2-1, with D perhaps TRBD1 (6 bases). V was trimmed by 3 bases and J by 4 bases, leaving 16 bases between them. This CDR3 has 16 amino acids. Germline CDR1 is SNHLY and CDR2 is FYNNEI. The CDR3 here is CASSDVGAVNYNEQFF. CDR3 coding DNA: TGTGCCAGCAGTGATGTGGGGGCCGTAAATTACAATGAGCAGTTCTTC.

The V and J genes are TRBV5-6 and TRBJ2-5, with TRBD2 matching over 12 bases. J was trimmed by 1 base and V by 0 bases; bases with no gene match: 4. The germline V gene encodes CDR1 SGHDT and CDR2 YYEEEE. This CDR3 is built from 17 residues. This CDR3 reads CASSLGTSGVFQETQYF. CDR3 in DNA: TGTGCCAGCAGCTTGGGGACTAGCGGGGTGTTCCAAGAGACCCAGTACTTC.